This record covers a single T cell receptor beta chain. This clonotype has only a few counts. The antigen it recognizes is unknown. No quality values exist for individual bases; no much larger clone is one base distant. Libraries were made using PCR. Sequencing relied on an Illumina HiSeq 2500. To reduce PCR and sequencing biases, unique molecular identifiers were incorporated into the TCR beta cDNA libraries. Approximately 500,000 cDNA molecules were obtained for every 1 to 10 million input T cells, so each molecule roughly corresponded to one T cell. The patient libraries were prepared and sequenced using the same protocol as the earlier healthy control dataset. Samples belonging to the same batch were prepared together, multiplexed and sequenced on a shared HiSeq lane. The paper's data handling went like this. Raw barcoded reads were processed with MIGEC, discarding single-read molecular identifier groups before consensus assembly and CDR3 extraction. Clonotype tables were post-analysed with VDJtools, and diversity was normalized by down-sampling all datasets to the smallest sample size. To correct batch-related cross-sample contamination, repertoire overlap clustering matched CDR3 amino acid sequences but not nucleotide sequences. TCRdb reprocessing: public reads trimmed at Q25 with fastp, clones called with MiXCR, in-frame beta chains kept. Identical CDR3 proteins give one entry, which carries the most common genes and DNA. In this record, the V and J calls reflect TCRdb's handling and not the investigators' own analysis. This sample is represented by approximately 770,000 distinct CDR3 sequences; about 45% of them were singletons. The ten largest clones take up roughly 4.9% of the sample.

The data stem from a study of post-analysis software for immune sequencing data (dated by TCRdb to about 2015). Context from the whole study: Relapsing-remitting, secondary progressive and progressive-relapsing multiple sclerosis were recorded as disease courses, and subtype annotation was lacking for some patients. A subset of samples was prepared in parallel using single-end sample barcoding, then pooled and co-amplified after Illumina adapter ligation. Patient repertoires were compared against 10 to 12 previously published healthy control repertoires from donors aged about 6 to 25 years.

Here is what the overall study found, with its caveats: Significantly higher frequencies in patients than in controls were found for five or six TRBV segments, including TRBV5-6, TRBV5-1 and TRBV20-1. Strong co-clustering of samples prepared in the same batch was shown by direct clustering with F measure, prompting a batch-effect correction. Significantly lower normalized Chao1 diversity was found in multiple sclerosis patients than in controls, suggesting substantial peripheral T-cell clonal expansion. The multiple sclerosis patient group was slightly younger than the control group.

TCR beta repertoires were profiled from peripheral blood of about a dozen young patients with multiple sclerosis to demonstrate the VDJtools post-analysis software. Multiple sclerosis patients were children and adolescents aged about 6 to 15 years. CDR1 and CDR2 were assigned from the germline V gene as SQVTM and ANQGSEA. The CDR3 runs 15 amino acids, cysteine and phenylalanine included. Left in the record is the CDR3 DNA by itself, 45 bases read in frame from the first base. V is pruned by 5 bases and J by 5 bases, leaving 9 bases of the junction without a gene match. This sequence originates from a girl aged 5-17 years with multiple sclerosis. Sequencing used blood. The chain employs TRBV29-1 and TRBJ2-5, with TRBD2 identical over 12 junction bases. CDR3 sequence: CSVTSSGRAPETQYF. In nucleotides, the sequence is TGCAGCGTTACGTCTAGCGGGAGGGCCCCCGAGACCCAGTACTTC.